This TCR beta chain was identified during a study of response to subunit inactivated influenza vaccine. Study results and limitations: A suggestion made by the authors is that each seasonal influenza vaccination recruits few new T cells.

Regarding this clonotype: As yet, its antigen is unknown.

Via MiXCR, TCRdb re-called the RT-PCR reads, giving one row per CDR3 protein. The repertoire holds 700,000 to 900,000 distinct CDR3 sequences, with 21% as singletons. The source is a man aged 50 or older who received an inactivated influenza vaccine. The source was PBMCs from blood, collected less than 6 days after vaccination.

As DNA, the CDR3 is TGTGCCAGCAGTTTGTCAGGGTTTCAGCCCCAGCATTTT. Protein: CASSLSGFQPQHF. J is TRBJ1-5 and V is TRBV6-5; D is possibly TRBD1 (5 bases). V lost 4 bases, J lost 6 bases, and 10 bases lay in between. CDR1 and CDR2 from the germline V gene are MNHEY and SVGAGI. The CDR3 runs 13 residues.